This T cell receptor beta chain was recorded in a study of blood T cell repertoires in COVID-19. TCRdb keeps only in-frame clones here, not all; method: immunoSEQ multiplex PCR. The table shows roughly 200,000 clones, with around 86% occurring only once. The CDR3 spans 13 residues. Trimming took 2 bases from V and 6 from J, leaving 8 bases between them. CDR1 and CDR2 from the germline V gene are MNHEY and SMNVEV (reference sequence). The sequenced sample consisted of PBMCs or T cells enriched from blood (not recorded which). This clonotype originated in a man aged 25 to 40 in a cohort exposed to, infected with or recovered from COVID-19 (not recorded which). The V call is TRBV27, the J call TRBJ1-5; D is unresolved. For the CDR3, the DNA is TGTGCCAGCAGTTTAGGCCCTCTTCAGCCCCAGCATTTT. Translating it yields CASSLGPLQPQHF.